This paragraph reports one TCR beta chain. The sample belongs to a study of blood T cell repertoires in COVID-19. Whole-study context: Samples of COVID-19 (acute and convalescent) were obtained from the United States, Italy and Spain. T cells, B-cell-depleted T cells, or PBMCs supplied cDNA or gDNA.

As originally analysed: Amplifying reference gene primers gave estimates of nucleated cell counts. Assay used: immunoSEQ multiplex PCR; TCRdb lists only in-frame clones, some missing. Clone size and V and J calls were adopted from that table, with D and trimming inferred from the DNA. This sample carries 70,000 or so clones, about 83% of them seen once, and the ten largest clones take 5% to 6.5%. V lost 5 bases to trimming and J lost 4 bases; unmatched junction nucleotides: 9. The germline V gene encodes CDR1 MGHRA and CDR2 YSYEKL. CDR3 length: 15 amino acids. Sequenced: peripheral blood. The clonotype was recovered from a woman aged 60-75 years with acute or convalescent COVID-19. The chain recombines TRBV4-1 with TRBJ2-7; TRBD2 agrees at 9 bases. The CDR3 spells CASSSLLAGEYEQYF. The CDR3 region has the DNA TGCGCCAGCAGCTCTCTCTTAGCGGGAGAATACGAGCAGTACTTC.